These T cell receptor beta chains were read from a single sample in a study of blood T cell repertoires in COVID-19. Repertoires were generated with immunoSEQ multiplex PCR, while TCRdb's copy carries only in-frame clones and drops some. The sample holds more than 150,000 clones; approximately 79% are singletons and the top ten take about 14%. Material for sequencing was peripheral blood. These receptors were collected from a man in his fifties who had recovered from COVID-19. The CDR3 runs from the conserved cysteine through the conserved F or W. The order of the fields is clone size, J gene, D gene, V gene, CDR3 protein, CDR3 DNA. A D gene is named only where the DNA matches it firmly. Size is stated for part of the rows, as once, few or many counts, or as a class when the clone is expanded.

size: NA
J: TRBJ1-1
D: NA
V: TRBV20-1
CDR3: CSASVGTEAFF
DNA: TGCAGTGCTAGTGTCGGTACTGAAGCTTTCTTT

size: NA
J: TRBJ2-7
D: TRBD2
V: TRBV5-4
CDR3: CASSGTSGSFYEQYF
DNA: TGTGCCAGCAGCGGAACTAGCGGAAGCTTCTACGAGCAGTACTTC

size: few
J: TRBJ2-7
D: TRBD2
V: TRBV28
CDR3: CASSLVRLAGNYEQYF
DNA: TGTGCCAGCAGTTTAGTTAGGCTAGCGGGGAACTACGAGCAGTACTTC

size: NA
J: TRBJ1-2
D: NA
V: TRBV7-2
CDR3: CASSLGGVNYGYTF
DNA: TGTGCCAGCAGCTTAGGAGGCGTGAACTATGGCTACACCTTC

size: NA
J: TRBJ1-1
D: TRBD1
V: TRBV12-3/TRBV12-4
CDR3: CASLGQANTEAFF
DNA: TGTGCCAGTCTCGGACAGGCGAACACTGAAGCTTTCTTT

size: NA
J: TRBJ2-3
D: TRBD2
V: TRBV3-1/TRBV3-2
CDR3: CATHQGGRDTQYF
DNA: TGTGCCACACATCAAGGCGGGAGAGATACGCAGTATTTT

size: NA
J: TRBJ2-7
D: NA
V: TRBV5-6
CDR3: CASSLGSSSYEQYF
DNA: TGTGCCAGCAGCTTAGGATCTAGCTCCTACGAGCAGTACTTC

size: NA
J: TRBJ2-2
D: TRBD1
V: TRBV5-1
CDR3: CASSLSGQGGTGELFF
DNA: TGCGCCAGCAGCTTGTCGGGACAGGGGGGGACCGGGGAGCTGTTTTTT

size: NA
J: TRBJ2-7
D: TRBD2
V: TRBV9
CDR3: CASSSGLAGPYEQYF
DNA: TGTGCCAGCAGCTCGGGACTAGCGGGACCTTACGAGCAGTACTTC

size: once
J: TRBJ1-1
D: NA
V: TRBV5-1
CDR3: CASSLPTGQNTEAFF
DNA: TGCGCCAGCAGCTTACCAACAGGGCAGAACACTGAAGCTTTCTTT

size: NA
J: TRBJ2-2
D: NA
V: TRBV6-1
CDR3: CASSGPPGHPPDTGELFF
DNA: TGTGCCAGCAGTGGGCCCCCGGGACACCCGCCCGACACCGGGGAGCTGTTTTTT

size: NA
J: TRBJ2-1
D: TRBD2
V: TRBV20-1
CDR3: CSASRAGGYNEQFF
DNA: TGCAGTGCTAGTCGAGCGGGGGGCTACAATGAGCAGTTCTTC

size: NA
J: TRBJ2-5
D: NA
V: TRBV6-5
CDR3: CASSRGQETQYF
DNA: TGTGCCAGCTCCCGGGGCCAAGAGACCCAGTACTTC

size: few
J: TRBJ2-7
D: NA
V: TRBV29-1
CDR3: CSVGVPPYEQYF
DNA: TGCAGCGTTGGAGTCCCCCCCTACGAGCAGTACTTC

size: NA
J: TRBJ2-5
D: TRBD2
V: TRBV14
CDR3: CASSLGLVETQYF
DNA: TGTGCCAGCAGCCTAGGACTAGTGGAGACCCAGTACTTC

size: NA
J: TRBJ2-5
D: TRBD2
V: TRBV6-6
CDR3: CASSYDWEGQETQYF
DNA: TGTGCCAGCAGTTACGATTGGGAGGGCCAAGAGACCCAGTACTTC

size: NA
J: TRBJ2-7
D: NA
V: TRBV5-6
CDR3: CASSDAPGGRSYEQYF
DNA: TGTGCCAGCAGCGATGCCCCCGGGGGTCGCTCCTACGAGCAGTACTTC

size: few
J: TRBJ1-2
D: NA
V: TRBV3-1/TRBV3-2
CDR3: CASSQLPGFNGYTF
DNA: TGTGCCAGCAGCCAATTACCAGGGTTTAATGGCTACACCTTC

size: NA
J: TRBJ2-7
D: TRBD1
V: TRBV11-2
CDR3: CASSRNQWTGDYEQYF
DNA: TGTGCCAGCAGCCGGAATCAATGGACAGGGGACTACGAGCAGTACTTC

size: NA
J: TRBJ2-2
D: NA
V: TRBV7-3
CDR3: CASSLSPGELFF
DNA: TGTGCCAGCAGCTTATCTCCCGGGGAGCTGTTTTTT

size: few
J: TRBJ2-7
D: TRBD2
V: TRBV27
CDR3: CASSWQRGSSYEQYF
DNA: TGTGCCAGCAGCTGGCAGCGGGGAAGCTCCTACGAGCAGTACTTC

size: many
J: TRBJ2-1
D: NA
V: TRBV4-2
CDR3: CASSQDIPSSYNEQFF
DNA: TGTGCCAGCAGCCAAGATATCCCCAGCTCCTACAATGAGCAGTTCTTC

size: once
J: TRBJ2-7
D: TRBD1
V: TRBV19
CDR3: CASSFGTASYEQYF
DNA: TGTGCCAGTTCGTTTGGGACAGCCTCCTACGAGCAGTACTTC

size: once
J: TRBJ1-2
D: NA
V: TRBV9
CDR3: CASTPNPGQSHGYTF
DNA: TGTGCCAGCACCCCCAACCCGGGACAATCGCATGGCTACACCTTC

size: NA
J: TRBJ2-3
D: NA
V: TRBV19
CDR3: CASSSREESDTQYF
DNA: TGTGCCAGTAGTTCGAGGGAGGAATCAGATACGCAGTATTTT

size: NA
J: TRBJ1-1
D: NA
V: TRBV2
CDR3: CARALNTEAFF
DNA: TGTGCCAGAGCCCTGAACACTGAAGCTTTCTTT

size: NA
J: TRBJ1-1
D: NA
V: TRBV18
CDR3: CASSPGHLNTEAFF
DNA: TGTGCCAGCTCACCCGGACACCTGAACACTGAAGCTTTCTTT

size: NA
J: TRBJ2-2
D: NA
V: TRBV29-1
CDR3: CSVAGTTNTGELFF
DNA: TGCAGCGTCGCCGGGACAACGAACACCGGGGAGCTGTTTTTT

size: few
J: TRBJ2-3
D: TRBD2
V: TRBV7-3
CDR3: CASSPLAGMSTDTQYF
DNA: TGTGCCAGCAGCCCCTTAGCGGGAATGAGCACAGATACGCAGTATTTT

size: once
J: TRBJ1-6
D: TRBD1
V: TRBV2
CDR3: CASSYRGWNSPLHF
DNA: TGTGCCAGCAGTTACAGGGGCTGGAATTCACCCCTCCACTTT

size: NA
J: TRBJ2-4
D: NA
V: TRBV7-9
CDR3: CASEAAYIQYF
DNA: TGTGCCAGCGAAGCGGCGTACATTCAGTACTTC

size: once
J: TRBJ2-4
D: TRBD1
V: TRBV12-3/TRBV12-4
CDR3: CASSQDRVDIQYF
DNA: TGTGCCAGCAGCCAAGACAGGGTGGACATTCAGTACTTC

size: few
J: TRBJ1-3
D: NA
V: TRBV6-1
CDR3: CASSEAGQGSGNTIYF
DNA: TGTGCCAGCAGTGAGGCCGGTCAGGGTTCTGGAAACACCATATATTTT

size: NA
J: TRBJ2-1
D: NA
V: TRBV7-8
CDR3: CASSSGDSQFF
DNA: TGTGCCAGCAGCTCGGGGGACTCGCAGTTCTTC

size: NA
J: TRBJ1-4
D: TRBD1
V: TRBV29-1
CDR3: CSAQTGDEKLFF
DNA: TGCAGCGCTCAGACAGGGGATGAAAAACTGTTTTTT

size: NA
J: TRBJ2-1
D: NA
V: TRBV7-2
CDR3: CASSPKASEVEQFF
DNA: TGTGCCAGCAGTCCCAAGGCTAGCGAGGTTGAGCAGTTCTTC

size: NA
J: TRBJ1-2
D: NA
V: TRBV3-1/TRBV3-2
CDR3: CASSQDLYGYTF
DNA: TGTGCCAGCAGCCAAGACCTCTATGGCTACACCTTC

size: once
J: TRBJ1-2
D: NA
V: TRBV30
CDR3: CAWSRVNYGYTF
DNA: TGTGCCTGGAGTCGGGTCAACTATGGCTACACCTTC

size: once
J: TRBJ2-4
D: NA
V: TRBV6-2/TRBV6-3
CDR3: CASSYFWDSNIQYF
DNA: TGTGCCAGCAGTTATTTTTGGGACTCAAACATTCAGTACTTC

size: NA
J: TRBJ1-4
D: NA
V: TRBV19
CDR3: CASSLQGTTNEKLFF
DNA: TGTGCCAGTAGCTTACAGGGAACAACTAATGAAAAACTGTTTTTT

size: NA
J: TRBJ1-5
D: NA
V: TRBV28
CDR3: CASSRDIYQPQHF
DNA: TGTGCCAGTTCTAGGGACATTTATCAGCCCCAGCATTTT

size: few
J: TRBJ2-3
D: NA
V: TRBV11-2
CDR3: CASSLTGGSGDTQYF
DNA: TGTGCCAGCAGCCTCACGGGGGGCTCTGGAGATACGCAGTATTTT

size: once
J: TRBJ2-3
D: TRBD1
V: TRBV18
CDR3: CASSPGTGWADTQYF
DNA: TGTGCCAGCTCACCAGGGACAGGGTGGGCAGATACGCAGTATTTT

size: NA
J: TRBJ1-4
D: NA
V: TRBV4-1
CDR3: CASSLAGEDEKLFF
DNA: TGCGCCAGCAGCCTTGCGGGGGAGGATGAAAAACTGTTTTTT

size: NA
J: TRBJ2-5
D: TRBD1
V: TRBV29-1
CDR3: CSVVPGQLQETQYF
DNA: TGCAGCGTAGTGCCGGGACAGTTACAAGAGACCCAGTACTTC

size: NA
J: TRBJ1-1
D: NA
V: TRBV6-5
CDR3: CAGNGGYTEAFF
DNA: TGTGCCGGCAACGGAGGGTACACTGAAGCTTTCTTT

size: NA
J: TRBJ2-1
D: NA
V: TRBV11-2
CDR3: CASSGMDWALYNEQFF
DNA: TGTGCCAGCAGCGGCATGGACTGGGCGCTCTACAATGAGCAGTTCTTC

size: NA
J: TRBJ2-3
D: TRBD2
V: TRBV7-2
CDR3: CASSLGLAGVQPTQYF
DNA: TGTGCCAGCAGCTTAGGACTAGCGGGAGTCCAACCCACGCAGTATTTT

size: NA
J: TRBJ2-3
D: TRBD2
V: TRBV29-1
CDR3: CSSRGGQVYTDTQYF
DNA: TGCAGCAGCCGGGGGGGGCAGGTCTACACAGATACGCAGTATTTT

size: NA
J: TRBJ2-1
D: TRBD2
V: TRBV6-6
CDR3: CASSSGGHNEQFF
DNA: TGTGCCAGCAGTTCGGGGGGGCACAATGAGCAGTTCTTC

size: once
J: TRBJ1-6
D: NA
V: TRBV27
CDR3: CASSIDSPRRSPLHF
DNA: TGTGCCAGCAGTATAGACAGCCCTAGACGATCACCCCTCCACTTT

size: NA
J: TRBJ2-1
D: TRBD2
V: TRBV7-3
CDR3: CASSLGSGSGEQFF
DNA: TGTGCCAGCAGCTTGGGTAGCGGGAGCGGTGAGCAGTTCTTC

size: NA
J: TRBJ2-3
D: NA
V: TRBV6-6
CDR3: CASDKLASDTQYF
DNA: TGTGCCAGCGATAAACTAGCATCCGATACGCAGTATTTT

size: NA
J: TRBJ1-3
D: NA
V: TRBV29-1
CDR3: CSVDGGAGNTIYF
DNA: TGCAGCGTTGACGGGGGAGCGGGAAACACCATATATTTT

size: NA
J: TRBJ1-5
D: NA
V: TRBV29-1
CDR3: CSVARGSNQPQHF
DNA: TGCAGCGTTGCCCGCGGGTCCAATCAGCCCCAGCATTTT